Sequencing of this TCR beta chain was carried out in a study of regulatory T cells. Findings and limits, study-wide: Patient repertoires had restricted TRB V-J pairs and skewed V and J usage, most in Tregs. Hydrophobic residues at CDR3 positions 6 and 7 were enriched in conventional CD4+ T cells of CD3G-deficient patients.

Points on this clone: The antigen remains unidentified.

Per the germline V gene, CDR1 is SGHRS and CDR2 is YFSETQ. V shed 1 base, J shed 3 bases, and the junction held 3 bases outside the gene matches. This CDR3 spans 16 amino acids. The primer mix had 52 TRBV and 13 TRBJ primers. Clones were read by immunoSEQ multiplex PCR, and TCRdb kept only the in-frame ones, dropping some. The profile shows roughly 30,000 clones, about 90% of them singletons. A couple of CD3G-deficient patients had more severe autoimmunity; all had some. Patients aged 2 to 39 years had fewer naive T cells. Sorting split CD4+ cells into CD25-high CD127-low Tregs and CD25-low CD127-high conventional T cells.

The chain links TRBV5-1 to TRBJ2-1; 11 bases agree with TRBD1. What was sequenced was conventional CD4+ T cells sorted from blood. The sequence was obtained from a person aged 18-29 years with CD3G deficiency. CDR3 sequence: CASSLTGTGGYNEQFF. CDR3 nucleotides: TGCGCCAGCAGCTTGACCGGGACAGGGGGCTACAATGAGCAGTTCTTC.